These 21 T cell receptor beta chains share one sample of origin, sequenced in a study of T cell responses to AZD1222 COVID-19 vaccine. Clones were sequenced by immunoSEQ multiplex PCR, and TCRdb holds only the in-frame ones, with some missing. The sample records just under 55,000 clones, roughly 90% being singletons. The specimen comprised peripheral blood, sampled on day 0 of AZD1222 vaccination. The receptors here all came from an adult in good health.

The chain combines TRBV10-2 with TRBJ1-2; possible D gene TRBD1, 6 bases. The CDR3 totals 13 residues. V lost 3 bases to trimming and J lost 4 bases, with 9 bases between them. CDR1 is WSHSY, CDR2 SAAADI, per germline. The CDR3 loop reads CASSEIQGYGYTF. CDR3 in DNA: TGCGCCAGCAGTGAAATACAGGGCTATGGCTACACCTTC.

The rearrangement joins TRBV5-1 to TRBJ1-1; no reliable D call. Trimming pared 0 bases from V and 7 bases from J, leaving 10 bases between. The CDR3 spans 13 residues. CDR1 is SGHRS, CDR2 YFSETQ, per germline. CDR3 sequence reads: CASSLGGRIEAFF. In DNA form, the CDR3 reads TGCGCCAGCAGCTTGGGCGGCCGGATTGAAGCTTTCTTT.

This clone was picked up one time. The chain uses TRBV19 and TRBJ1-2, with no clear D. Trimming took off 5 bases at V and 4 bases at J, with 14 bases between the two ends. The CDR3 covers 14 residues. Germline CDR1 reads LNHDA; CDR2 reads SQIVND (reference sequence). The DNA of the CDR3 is TGTGCCAGTAGTGACCAACATGCAGTCTATGGCTACACCTTC. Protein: CASSDQHAVYGYTF.

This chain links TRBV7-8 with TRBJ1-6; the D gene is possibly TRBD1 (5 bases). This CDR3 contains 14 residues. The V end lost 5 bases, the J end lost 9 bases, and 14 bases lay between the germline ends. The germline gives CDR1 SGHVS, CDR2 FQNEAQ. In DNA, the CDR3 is TGTGCCAGCAGCCCGGGGAGCCAGGGTTCACCCCTCCACTTT. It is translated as CASSPGSQGSPLHF.

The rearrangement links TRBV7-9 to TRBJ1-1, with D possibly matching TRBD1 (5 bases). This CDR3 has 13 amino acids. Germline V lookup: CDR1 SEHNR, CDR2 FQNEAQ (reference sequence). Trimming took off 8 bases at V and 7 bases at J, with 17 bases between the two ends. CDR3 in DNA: TGTGCCAGCCTCCTAGGTGGGGGGATTGAAGCTTTCTTT. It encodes CASLLGGGIEAFF.

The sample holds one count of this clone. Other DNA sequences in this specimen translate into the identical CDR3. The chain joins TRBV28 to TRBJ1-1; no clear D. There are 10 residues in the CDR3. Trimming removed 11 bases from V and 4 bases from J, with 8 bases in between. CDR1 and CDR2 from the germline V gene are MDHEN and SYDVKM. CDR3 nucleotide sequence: TGTGCCTCTCGGAGCACTGAAGCTTTCTTT. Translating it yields CASRSTEAFF.

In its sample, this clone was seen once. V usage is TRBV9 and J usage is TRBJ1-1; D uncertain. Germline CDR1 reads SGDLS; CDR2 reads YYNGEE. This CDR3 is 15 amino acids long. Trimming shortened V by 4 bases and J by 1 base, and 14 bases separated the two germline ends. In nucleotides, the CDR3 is TGTGCCAGCAGCCCTACGGGCGGCTCGAACACTGAAGCTTTCTTT. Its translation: CASSPTGGSNTEAFF.

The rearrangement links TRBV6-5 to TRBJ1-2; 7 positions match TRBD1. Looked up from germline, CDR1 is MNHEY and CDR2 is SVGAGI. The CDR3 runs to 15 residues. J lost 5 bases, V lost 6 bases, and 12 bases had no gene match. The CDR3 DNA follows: TGTGCCAGCAGATCACGACCGGGACAGCTATATGGCTACACCTTC. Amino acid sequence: CASRSRPGQLYGYTF.

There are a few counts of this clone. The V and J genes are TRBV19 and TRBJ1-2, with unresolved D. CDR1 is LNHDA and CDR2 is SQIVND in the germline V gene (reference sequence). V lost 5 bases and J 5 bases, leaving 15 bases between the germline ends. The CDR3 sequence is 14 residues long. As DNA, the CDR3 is TGTGCCAGTAGTCCCGCCCCCGCCGTTTATGGCTACACCTTC. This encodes CASSPAPAVYGYTF.

The CDR3 nucleotides are TGCGCCAGCAGCTTGGAGAGCAGGGCCTATGGCTACACCTTC. Translated: CASSLESRAYGYTF. The chain couples TRBV5-1 to TRBJ1-2; TRBD1 is a possible D gene (5 bases). V gave up 0 bases and J gave up 4 bases, with 10 bases separating them. The CDR3 runs 14 residues. The germline V gene has CDR1 SGHRS and CDR2 YFSETQ.

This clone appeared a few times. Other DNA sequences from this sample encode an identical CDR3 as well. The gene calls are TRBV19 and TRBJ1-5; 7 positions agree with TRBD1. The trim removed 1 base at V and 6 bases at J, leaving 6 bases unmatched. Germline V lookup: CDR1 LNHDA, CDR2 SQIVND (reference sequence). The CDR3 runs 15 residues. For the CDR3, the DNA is TGTGCCAGTAGTATAGTTCCAGGGGGTGGTCAGCCCCAGCATTTT. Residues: CASSIVPGGGQPQHF.

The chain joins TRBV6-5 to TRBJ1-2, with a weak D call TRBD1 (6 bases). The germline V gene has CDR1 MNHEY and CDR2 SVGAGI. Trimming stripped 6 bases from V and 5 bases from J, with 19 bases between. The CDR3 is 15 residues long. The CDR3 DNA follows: TGTGCCAGCAGGAAGGACAGCCCTTTTCGGTATGGCTACACCTTC. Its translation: CASRKDSPFRYGYTF.

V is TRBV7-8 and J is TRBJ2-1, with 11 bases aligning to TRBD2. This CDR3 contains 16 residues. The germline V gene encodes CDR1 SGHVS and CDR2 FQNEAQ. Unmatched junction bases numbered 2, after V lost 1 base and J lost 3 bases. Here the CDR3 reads CASSLEGLAVYNEQFF. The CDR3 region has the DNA TGTGCCAGCAGCTTAGAGGGACTAGCGGTCTACAATGAGCAGTTCTTC.

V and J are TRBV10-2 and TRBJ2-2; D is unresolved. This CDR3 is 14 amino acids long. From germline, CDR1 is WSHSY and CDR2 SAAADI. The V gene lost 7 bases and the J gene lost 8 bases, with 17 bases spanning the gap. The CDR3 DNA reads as TGCGCCAGCACCCCCTTCTTAACCGTGGGGGAGCTGTTTTTT. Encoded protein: CASTPFLTVGELFF.

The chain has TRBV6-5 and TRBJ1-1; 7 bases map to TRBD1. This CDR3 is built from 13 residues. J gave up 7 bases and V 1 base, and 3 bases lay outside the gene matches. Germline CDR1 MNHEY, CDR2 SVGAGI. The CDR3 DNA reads TGTGCCAGCAGTTACTTACAGGGGAGTGAAGCTTTCTTT. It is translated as CASSYLQGSEAFF.

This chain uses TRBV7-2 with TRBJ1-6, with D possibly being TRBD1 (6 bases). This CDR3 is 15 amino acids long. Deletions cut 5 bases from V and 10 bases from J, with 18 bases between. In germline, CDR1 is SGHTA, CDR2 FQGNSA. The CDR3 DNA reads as TGTGCCAGCAGCCCGGGGGCGGGGTTGAAATCACCCCTCCACTTT. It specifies CASSPGAGLKSPLHF.

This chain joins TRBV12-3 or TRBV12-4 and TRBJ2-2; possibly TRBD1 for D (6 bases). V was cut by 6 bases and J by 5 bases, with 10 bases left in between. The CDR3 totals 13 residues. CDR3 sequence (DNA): TGTGCCAGCAGCCGAGGGGGAACCGGGGAGCTGTTTTTT. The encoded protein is CASSRGGTGELFF.

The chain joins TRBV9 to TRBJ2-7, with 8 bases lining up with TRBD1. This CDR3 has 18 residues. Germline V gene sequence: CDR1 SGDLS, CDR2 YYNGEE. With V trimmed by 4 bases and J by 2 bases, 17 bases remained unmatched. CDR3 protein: CASSSSSRTGLLTYEQYF. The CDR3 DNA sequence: TGTGCCAGCAGCTCCAGTAGCCGGACAGGGCTTTTGACCTACGAGCAGTACTTC.

In DNA form, the CDR3 reads TGTGCCAGCAGTCCCCGGAGGGGGGCGGGAGAGGGGACCCAGTACTTC. Its translation: CASSPRRGAGEGTQYF. V gene TRBV28 combines with J gene TRBJ2-5; D is possibly TRBD2 (7 bases). The V end was cut by 5 bases, the J end by 7 bases, with 23 bases between. CDR3 size: 16 residues. CDR1 and CDR2 from the germline V gene are MDHEN and SYDVKM.

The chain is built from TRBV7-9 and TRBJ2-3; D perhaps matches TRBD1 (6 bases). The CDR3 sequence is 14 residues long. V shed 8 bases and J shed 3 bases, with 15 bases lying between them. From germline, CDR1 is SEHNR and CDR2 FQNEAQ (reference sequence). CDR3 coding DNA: TGTGCCAGCGCCCTCCGACAGGAGACAGATACGCAGTATTTT. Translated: CASALRQETDTQYF.

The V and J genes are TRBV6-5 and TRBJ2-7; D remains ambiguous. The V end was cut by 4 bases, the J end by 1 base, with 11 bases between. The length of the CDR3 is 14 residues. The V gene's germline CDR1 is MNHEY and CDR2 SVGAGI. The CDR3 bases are TGTGCCAGCAGTTCTACGGCCGGGTCCTACGAGCAGTACTTC. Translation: CASSSTAGSYEQYF.